The 2 T cell receptor beta chains in this list originate from one sample, sequenced in a study of response to subunit inactivated influenza vaccine. TCRdb reprocessed the RT-PCR reads via MiXCR and lists one record per CDR3 protein. The sample lists approximately 700,000 distinct CDR3 sequences; less than 20% were seen once. Sample: PBMCs from blood, taken approximately 13 days after vaccination. These receptor sequences come from a man in his fifties or sixties who received an inactivated influenza vaccine.

This clonotype was counted many times. The V and J genes are TRBV10-3 and TRBJ2-1; TRBD1 might be the D (6 bases). This CDR3 has 12 amino acids. The ends were cut back, 6 bases at V and 6 bases at J, with 9 bases in the middle. CDR1 and CDR2 from the germline V gene are ENHRY and SYGVKD. The CDR3 nucleotides are TGTGCCATCAGACAGGGTGGCAATGAGCAGTTCTTC. Translated, it gives CAIRQGGNEQFF.

This chain links TRBV19 with TRBJ1-1, with 8 positions matching TRBD1. Germline-derived CDR1 and CDR2 are LNHDA and SQIVND (reference sequence). With V trimmed by 10 bases and J by 1 base, 5 bases remained unmatched. The length of the CDR3 is 13 residues. Here the CDR3 DNA reads TGTGCCACGCGACAGGGGCAGAACACTGAAGCTTTCTTT. This encodes CATRQGQNTEAFF.